The clone carrying this T cell receptor (beta chain) was seen at least ten times. The antigen is unknown. The data stem from a study of T cell repertoires in cytomegalovirus infection. Study-wide results and limits: Cumulative frequency (of public TCR beta family members) identified carriers of CMV plus the relevant HLA.

MiXCR, run by TCRdb on the reads, gives a single entry per CDR3 protein. The data show about 530,000 distinct CDR3 sequences, approximately 26% seen once. With 5 bases removed from V and 6 bases from J, the gap between germline ends came to 11 bases. Germline loops: CDR1 SGHVS, CDR2 FQNEAQ. The CDR3 runs to 13 residues. The sequenced material came from PBMCs. The chain recombines TRBV7-8 with TRBJ1-5; no definite D call. The clonotype originates from a human donor in good health (CMV status not recorded). Some clones in this sample may be carry-over from other donors' samples. The CDR3 bases are TGTGCCAGCAGCGGTGGGGTGGGTCAGCCCCAGCATTTT. This gives the protein CASSGGVGQPQHF.